The 25 T cell receptor beta chains given below trace back to one sample, sequenced in a study of human T cells and chemical hapten exposure. TCRdb called the RACE reads again in MiXCR, with one record for every CDR3 protein. The sample lists some 400,000 distinct CDR3 sequences; around 5.5% were seen once. The time point was: pre-sensitization, week 0. Treatment: therapeutic diphenylcyclopropenone sensitization with weekly scalp DPC. The sample here was whole blood, taken in connection with sensitization to the hapten diphenylcyclopropenone (DPC). The receptors stem from a woman between 45 and 65 years old with alopecia areata. Some clones in this sample may be carry-over from other donors' samples.

This clonotype was detected a few times. CDR3 region: CATSRRQGSNTEAFF. CDR3 nucleotides: TGTGCCACCAGCAGAAGACAAGGATCGAACACTGAAGCTTTCTTT. The chain carries TRBV15 and TRBJ1-1; D uncertain. The CDR3 is made up of 15 amino acids. The V end was cut by 2 bases, the J end by 1 base, with 11 bases between. Germline lookup yields CDR1 LNHNV and CDR2 YYDKDF (reference sequence).

This clonotype has more than one count but fewer than ten. The rearrangement joins TRBV7-9 to TRBJ2-7; TRBD1 aligns across 9 bases. Germline CDR1 and CDR2: SEHNR and FQNEAQ (reference sequence). V lost 4 bases, J lost 6 bases, and 13 bases stayed unmatched. CDR3 length: 16 amino acids. The CDR3, as DNA: TGTGCCAGCAGCTCCGGAGGGACAGGGAAGAATTCCGAGCAGTACTTC. It specifies CASSSGGTGKNSEQYF.

This clonotype was detected a few times. The chain employs TRBV6-6 and TRBJ2-3, with 8 nucleotides matching TRBD1. CDR1 MNHNY and CDR2 SVGAGI come from the germline V gene (reference sequence). The J segment lost 2 bases and the V segment lost 5 bases, leaving 3 bases of the junction unmatched. This CDR3 is built from 14 residues. CDR3 protein: CASSKGQVTDTQYF. Here the CDR3 DNA reads TGTGCCAGCAGTAAGGGACAGGTCACAGATACGCAGTATTTT.

The chain couples TRBV29-1 to TRBJ2-3; no definite D call. Germline V lookup: CDR1 SQVTM, CDR2 ANQGSEA. With 8 bases removed from V and 0 bases from J, the gap between germline ends came to 9 bases. CDR3 length: 12 residues. Here the CDR3 DNA reads TGCAGCCAGAGAGCTAGCACAGATACGCAGTATTTT. Amino acid sequence: CSQRASTDTQYF.

The rearrangement joins TRBV5-1 to TRBJ1-4; 7 positions match TRBD1. The CDR3 totals 14 residues. The junction had 7 bases not matched to a gene; V was cut back by 4 bases and J by 7 bases. Germline loops: CDR1 SGHRS, CDR2 YFSETQ. The CDR3 sequence is CASSIQGSSEKLFF. For the CDR3, the DNA is TGCGCCAGCAGCATACAGGGGAGTAGTGAAAAACTGTTTTTT.

This clonotype was detected many times. The chain joins TRBV7-2 to TRBJ1-3; TRBD1 is a possible D gene (5 bases). Looked up from germline, CDR1 is SGHTA and CDR2 is FQGNSA. The CDR3 sequence is 14 residues long. V was trimmed by 5 bases and J by 2 bases, leaving 10 bases between them. Here the CDR3 DNA reads TGTGCCAGCAGCCTAGACAGTGCTGGAAACACCATATATTTT. As protein: CASSLDSAGNTIYF. The full variable domain, in which reference TRBV7-2 and TRBJ1-3 provide the parts outside the CDR3, is GAGVSQSPSNKVTEKGKDVELRCDPISGHTALYWYRQSLGQGLEFLIYFQGNSAPDKSGLPSDRFSAERTGGSVSTLTIQRTQQEDSAVYLCASSLDSAGNTIYFGEGSWLTVV.

This clonotype was seen a few times. The V gene is TRBV28, the J gene TRBJ2-7; the match to TRBD1 covers 7 bases. Germline V gives CDR1 MDHEN, CDR2 SYDVKM. The CDR3 spans 12 residues. The V and J ends lost 6 bases and 6 bases, in that order; junction bases with no gene match: 5. DNA for the CDR3: TGTGCCAGCAGCCCGACAGGGTTCGAGCAGTACTTC. Amino acids: CASSPTGFEQYF.

This clonotype has a count of ten or more. The chain recombines TRBV3-1 with TRBJ1-2, with D hard to call. The CDR3 loop spans 11 amino acids. V lost 7 bases to trimming and J lost 7 bases, with 10 bases between them. Germline V gene data show CDR1 as LGHDT and CDR2 as YNNKEL (reference sequence). CDR3 coding DNA: TGTGCCAGCACCGGGAGCGCTGGCTACACCTTC. Encoded protein: CASTGSAGYTF.

This clonotype was seen many times. The CDR3 loop is CASSSRLAGLSTDTQYF. The CDR3 nucleotides are TGTGCCAGCAGTTCACGACTAGCGGGACTAAGCACAGATACGCAGTATTTT. The gene calls are TRBV28 and TRBJ2-3; the match to TRBD2 covers 11 bases. Germline V gene sequence: CDR1 MDHEN, CDR2 SYDVKM. J was trimmed by 0 bases and V by 4 bases; bases with no gene match: 6. This CDR3 region has 17 residues.

This clonotype was seen repeatedly, ten times or more. This chain uses TRBV21-1 with TRBJ1-5; the table's TRBD1 call for D was not verified on the DNA. TRBV21-1 is designated a pseudogene. This CDR3 is built from 17 residues. The CDR3 region is CASSKGGGPYSNQPQHF. The DNA of the CDR3 is TGTGCCAGCAGCAAAGGGGGCGGGCCATATAGCAATCAGCCCCAGCATTTT.

There are a few counts of this clonotype. The genes are TRBV4-1 and TRBJ2-1; D uncertain. Per germline, CDR1 MGHRA and CDR2 YSYEKL. The CDR3 consists of 11 residues. V shed 3 bases and J shed 5 bases, with 2 bases lying between them. The CDR3 bases are TGCGCCAGCAGCCACAACAATGAGCAGTTCTTC. Translation gives CASSHNNEQFF.

This clonotype was picked up a small number of times. The J gene is TRBJ2-5, the V gene TRBV11-3; no clear D gene. Trimming shortened V by 3 bases and J by 0 bases, and 5 bases separated the two germline ends. The germline V gene has CDR1 SGHNT and CDR2 YENEEA. The CDR3 has 13 residues. CDR3 loop: CASSFVDQETQYF. The CDR3 DNA sequence: TGTGCCAGCAGCTTTGTGGACCAAGAGACCCAGTACTTC.

This rearrangement joins TRBV6-6 to TRBJ2-7; possible D gene TRBD2, 5 bases. The V end lost 5 bases, the J end lost 2 bases, and 13 bases lay between the germline ends. The germline V gene encodes CDR1 MNHNY and CDR2 SVGAGI (reference sequence). This CDR3 is built from 14 residues. CDR3 sequence reads: CASSPQREAYEQYF. CDR3 coding DNA: TGTGCCAGCAGTCCACAACGGGAAGCCTACGAGCAGTACTTC.

The table lists this clonotype with a few counts. The J gene is TRBJ1-6, the V gene TRBV18; TRBD1 agrees at 7 bases. The junction had 18 bases not matched to a gene; V was cut back by 4 bases and J by 9 bases. The germline CDR1 and CDR2 sequences are KGHSH and LQKENI. The CDR3 has 18 residues. The CDR3 DNA sequence: TGTGCCAGCTCACACAGTCGCGCCGGGACAGCCCTACCTTCACCCCTCCACTTT. Translating it yields CASSHSRAGTALPSPLHF.

This clonotype has just a few counts. The chain is built from TRBV20-1 and TRBJ1-4, with D possibly matching TRBD1 (5 bases). Trimming cost V 6 bases and J 8 bases, with 13 bases left between them. The CDR3 totals 12 residues. The germline V gene encodes CDR1 DFQATT and CDR2 SNEGSKA (reference sequence). The CDR3 DNA is TGCAGTGCAAAGGGGCTGGGGGAAAAACTGTTTTTT. This codes for CSAKGLGEKLFF.

This clonotype appeared a few times. The chain joins TRBV24-1 to TRBJ2-5; D is unclear. CDR3 length: 11 amino acids. Per the germline V gene, CDR1 is KGHDR and CDR2 is SFDVKD. V was shortened by 9 bases and J by 4 bases, with 8 bases between the two germline ends. CDR3 bases: TGTGCCACCCAGTGGGGAGAGACCCAGTACTTC. It translates to CATQWGETQYF.

The rearrangement links TRBV12-5 to TRBJ2-7; no clear D gene. With 5 bases removed from V and 4 bases from J, the gap between germline ends came to 12 bases. CDR1 and CDR2 (germline): LGHNT, FRNRAP. The CDR3 length is 13 residues. CDR3 sequence (DNA): TGTGCTAGTGGTACCGGATCGGCATACGAGCAGTACTTC. It encodes CASGTGSAYEQYF.

This clonotype was counted only a few times. The chain carries TRBV12-3 or TRBV12-4 and TRBJ2-3, with TRBD2 matching over 9 bases. Unmatched junction bases numbered 9, after V lost 5 bases and J lost 3 bases. The length of the CDR3 is 16 residues. The CDR3 protein is CASSNLNSGRTDTQYF. Written as DNA, the CDR3 is TGTGCCAGCAGTAACCTTAATAGCGGGAGAACAGATACGCAGTATTTT.

This clonotype was counted ten times or more. The gene calls are TRBV5-1 and TRBJ2-3; TRBD2 matches at 8 bases. V shed 2 bases and J 5 bases; nucleotides not matched to a gene: 4. There are 14 residues in the CDR3. Per germline, CDR1 SGHRS and CDR2 YFSETQ. DNA of the CDR3: TGCGCCAGCAGCTTAACTAGCGGTGGAGATACGCAGTATTTT. This translates into CASSLTSGGDTQYF.

This clonotype appeared a few times. CDR3 coding DNA: TGTGCCAGCAAAACCACAGGGGAATGGTCACCCCTCCACTTT. As protein: CASKTTGEWSPLHF. V gene TRBV28 combines with J gene TRBJ1-6, with 7 positions matching TRBD1. Per the germline V gene, CDR1 is MDHEN and CDR2 is SYDVKM. Germline trimming cut 7 bases from V and 10 bases from J; bases unmatched to any gene: 10. CDR3 length: 14 amino acids.

This clonotype was counted only a few times. The chain links TRBV20-1 to TRBJ1-2; TRBD1 matches 7 bases. The CDR3 has 13 residues. V shed 3 bases and J 4 bases; nucleotides not matched to a gene: 5. Germline CDR1 and CDR2: DFQATT and SNEGSKA (reference sequence). The CDR3 protein is CSARGTVTYGYTF. In DNA, the CDR3 is TGCAGTGCTAGGGGGACAGTGACCTATGGCTACACCTTC.

This clonotype has a handful of counts. The gene calls are TRBV5-1 and TRBJ2-3; a possible D gene is TRBD2 (7 bases). Per germline, CDR1 SGHRS and CDR2 YFSETQ. This CDR3 is 15 amino acids long. Trimming cost V 4 bases and J 5 bases, with 17 bases left between them. CDR3 amino acids: CASSPTSQTGDTQYF. As DNA, the CDR3 is TGCGCCAGCAGCCCGACTAGCCAGACAGGAGATACGCAGTATTTT.

This clonotype was recorded at least ten times. This chain joins TRBV6-2 or TRBV6-3 and TRBJ2-1; 10 bases are shared with TRBD2. CDR3 size: 16 residues. The V gene end was trimmed by 6 bases and the J gene end by 5 bases; junction bases not matched to a gene: 10. Germline CDR1 MNHEY, CDR2 SVGEGT. In DNA, the CDR3 is TGTGCCAGCAGCTACCCTAGCGGGGGCGTCCACAATGAGCAGTTCTTC. Its translation: CASSYPSGGVHNEQFF.

There are many counts of this clonotype. The chain links TRBV2 to TRBJ1-2; no firm D call. V shed 10 bases and J shed 8 bases, with 11 bases lying between them. Per the germline V gene, CDR1 is SNHLY and CDR2 is FYNNEI. The CDR3 covers 10 residues. The CDR3 is CATRPGGYTF. CDR3 sequence (DNA): TGTGCCACCCGACCGGGAGGCTACACCTTC.

This clonotype appeared a few times. J is TRBJ2-3 and V is TRBV28; 7 bases align to TRBD2. The CDR3 extends over 16 amino acids. The V gene's germline CDR1 is MDHEN and CDR2 SYDVKM. The J segment lost 1 base and the V segment lost 4 bases, leaving 8 bases of the junction unmatched. This CDR3 is CASSSPSRGGTDTQYF. For the CDR3, the DNA is TGTGCCAGCAGTTCCCCCTCACGGGGGGGCACAGATACGCAGTATTTT.